Below are 16 T cell receptor beta chains sequenced from a single sample in a study of Ad26.COV2.S vaccination and SARS-CoV-2 variants. Repertoires were generated with immunoSEQ multiplex PCR, while TCRdb's copy carries only in-frame clones and drops some. The sample has hundreds of thousands of clones, around 92% seen once; the top ten hold roughly 1.7%. Regarding treatment: about 20 received Ad26.COV2.S at low or high dose, single or two shots; about 5 received placebo; per-sample allocation not given. Repertoires come from day 63 after the first vaccine or placebo injection. This specimen was peripheral blood, taken in a trial of Ad26.COV2.S vaccine versus placebo. The source is a person aged 18-65 years who received the Ad26.COV2.S COVID-19 vaccine or a placebo.

The chain employs TRBV5-1 and TRBJ1-5; TRBD1 matches 10 bases. Germline CDR1 is SGHRS and CDR2 is YFSETQ. The CDR3 runs 15 residues. The V segment lost 3 bases and the J segment 7 bases; nucleotides outside the gene matches: 7. In nucleotides, the CDR3 is TGCGCCAGCAGCTCGACAGGGGGCGCAGAACAGCCCCAGCATTTT. Translating it yields CASSSTGGAEQPQHF.

This clone was seen only once. The V call is TRBV24-1, the J call TRBJ2-3, with TRBD2 identical over 7 bases. Germline assignment: CDR1 KGHDR and CDR2 SFDVKD. The junction had 5 bases not matched to a gene; V was cut back by 12 bases and J by 0 bases. CDR3 length: 13 residues. The CDR3 DNA follows: TGTGCCGCTTCGGGGGGAAGCACAGATACGCAGTATTTT. It translates to CAASGGSTDTQYF.

The gene calls are TRBV4-3 and TRBJ2-2, with TRBD1 matching 8 bases. Germline loops: CDR1 LGHNA, CDR2 YSLEER. V shed 0 bases and J 1 base; nucleotides not matched to a gene: 4. The length of the CDR3 is 17 residues. CDR3 protein: CASSQEDRARNTGELFF. The CDR3 DNA follows: TGCGCCAGCAGCCAAGAGGACAGGGCAAGGAACACCGGGGAGCTGTTTTTT.

This chain connects TRBV6-2 or TRBV6-3 to TRBJ1-1, with TRBD1 matching over 8 bases. The CDR3 runs to 16 residues. Trimming took 2 bases from V and 0 from J; bases not matched to a gene: 5. Germline CDR1 reads MNHEY; CDR2 reads SVGEGT. CDR3 nucleotides: TGTGCCAGCAGTTACGACAGGGGTACGCTGAACACTGAAGCTTTCTTT. This encodes CASSYDRGTLNTEAFF.

The chain is built from TRBV19 and TRBJ2-1; the match to TRBD1 covers 7 bases. Germline values: CDR1 LNHDA, CDR2 SQIVND (reference sequence). The CDR3 length is 17 residues. With V trimmed by 4 bases and J by 8 bases, 17 bases remained unmatched. CDR3 nucleotides: TGTGCCAGTAGTACACCCAACCGGGACAGATTCTTCGATGAGCAGTTCTTC. It translates to CASSTPNRDRFFDEQFF.

This clone has only one observation. The gene calls are TRBV28 and TRBJ2-7; 7 nucleotides line up with TRBD2. CDR1 and CDR2 (germline): MDHEN, SYDVKM. The ends lost 6 bases at V and 0 bases at J; junction bases unmatched: 11. The CDR3 loop spans 16 amino acids. CDR3 DNA: TGTGCCAGCAGGGGGGGGAATCTGGCCCCCTCCTACGAGCAGTACTTC. Translation: CASRGGNLAPSYEQYF.

The table lists this clone with a count of one. The V and J genes are TRBV5-4 and TRBJ2-5, with D possibly TRBD1 on 6 matching bases. Germline V gene data show CDR1 as SGHNT and CDR2 as YYREEE (reference sequence). The CDR3 is 16 amino acids. Trimming took off 0 bases at V and 2 bases at J, with 14 bases between the two ends. This CDR3 reads CASSLAAGEGQETQYF. CDR3 nucleotide sequence: TGTGCCAGCAGCTTGGCCGCAGGGGAAGGACAAGAGACCCAGTACTTC.

A note on this clone: The sample holds other DNA sequences that translate to the same CDR3. The chain joins TRBV4-3 to TRBJ1-1; TRBD1 might be the D (5 bases). The length of the CDR3 is 14 residues. V lost 0 bases to trimming and J lost 4 bases, with 9 bases between them. Germline CDR1 LGHNA, CDR2 YSLEER. CDR3 DNA: TGCGCCAGCAGCCAAGACAGGGTAGGCACTGAAGCTTTCTTT. Protein product: CASSQDRVGTEAFF.

The gene calls are TRBV5-1 and TRBJ2-7; D possibly corresponds to TRBD2 (5 bases). The V gene lost 0 bases and the J gene lost 5 bases, with 12 bases spanning the gap. The germline gives CDR1 SGHRS, CDR2 YFSETQ. The CDR3 runs 14 residues. CDR3 nucleotide sequence: TGCGCCAGCAGCTTGGGGACTTCAACCGACGAGCAGTACTTC. Translated: CASSLGTSTDEQYF. Based on the CDR3 plus reference TRBV5-1 and TRBJ2-7, the full variable domain is KAGVTQTPRYLIKTRGQQVTLSCSPISGHRSVSWYQQTPGQGLQFLFEYFSETQRNKGNFPGRFSGRQFSNSRSEMNVSTLELGDSALYLCASSLGTSTDEQYFGPGTRLTVT.

This chain connects TRBV6-5 to TRBJ2-2; weak D call: TRBD2 (5 bases). Germline lookup yields CDR1 MNHEY and CDR2 SVGAGI. There are 14 residues in the CDR3. Deletions cut 6 bases from V and 4 bases from J, with 12 bases between. CDR3 nucleotides: TGTGCCAGCAGATCCACAACTAGCACCGGGGAGCTGTTTTTT. Protein product: CASRSTTSTGELFF.

This clone has a single count. This rearrangement joins TRBV7-8 to TRBJ1-1; D possibly corresponds to TRBD1 (5 bases). CDR1 SGHVS and CDR2 FQNEAQ come from the germline V gene. V dropped 5 bases and J dropped 0 bases, with 16 bases sitting between them. The CDR3 sequence is 16 residues long. Here the CDR3 DNA reads TGTGCCAGCAGCCGTAGACAGATTGACCTGAACACTGAAGCTTTCTTT. Translation gives CASSRRQIDLNTEAFF.

The chain recombines TRBV6-5 with TRBJ1-1, with D uncertain. The CDR3 consists of 14 residues. Between the trimmed V and J ends, which lost 0 bases and 11 bases, there was a span of 16 bases. The germline V gene has CDR1 MNHEY and CDR2 SVGAGI. The DNA of the CDR3 is TGTGCCAGCAGTTACTCGAGGCCCCTTGAAGGGGCTTTCTTT. Its translation: CASSYSRPLEGAFF.

This clone was detected only once. The rearrangement uses TRBV4-1 and TRBJ2-1; D not resolved. The CDR3 contains 15 residues. Germline loops: CDR1 MGHRA, CDR2 YSYEKL. V was cut by 0 bases and J by 12 bases, with 18 bases left in between. The CDR3 is CASSQDRIGRIGQFF. CDR3 bases: TGCGCCAGCAGCCAAGATCGGATTGGGCGAATCGGGCAGTTCTTC.

The chain has TRBV7-9 and TRBJ1-1, with D unresolved. CDR3 length equals 12 residues. Germline V gives CDR1 SEHNR, CDR2 FQNEAQ (reference sequence). V was shortened by 2 bases and J by 5 bases, with 6 bases between the two germline ends. The CDR3 sequence is CASSLLGTEAFF. The CDR3 DNA reads as TGTGCCAGCAGCTTACTAGGTACTGAAGCTTTCTTT.

J is TRBJ1-6 and V is TRBV27; no definite D call. The CDR3 is 16 amino acids. V was shortened by 0 bases and J by 0 bases, with 6 bases between the two germline ends. Germline V CDR1 and CDR2: MNHEY, SMNVEV (reference sequence). The chain's CDR3 is CASSLSGGSYNSPLHF. The CDR3, as DNA: TGTGCCAGCAGTTTATCGGGCGGCTCCTATAATTCACCCCTCCACTTT.

Here the CDR3 reads CASSQVGGRTEAFF. The CDR3 nucleotides read TGCGCCAGCAGTCAGGTCGGGGGACGCACTGAAGCTTTCTTT. The chain has TRBV23-1 and TRBJ1-1; D perhaps matches TRBD1 (5 bases). TRBV23-1 is labeled an ORF, and its function is uncertain. V lost 3 bases and J lost 4, with 12 bases in between. This CDR3 contains 14 residues.